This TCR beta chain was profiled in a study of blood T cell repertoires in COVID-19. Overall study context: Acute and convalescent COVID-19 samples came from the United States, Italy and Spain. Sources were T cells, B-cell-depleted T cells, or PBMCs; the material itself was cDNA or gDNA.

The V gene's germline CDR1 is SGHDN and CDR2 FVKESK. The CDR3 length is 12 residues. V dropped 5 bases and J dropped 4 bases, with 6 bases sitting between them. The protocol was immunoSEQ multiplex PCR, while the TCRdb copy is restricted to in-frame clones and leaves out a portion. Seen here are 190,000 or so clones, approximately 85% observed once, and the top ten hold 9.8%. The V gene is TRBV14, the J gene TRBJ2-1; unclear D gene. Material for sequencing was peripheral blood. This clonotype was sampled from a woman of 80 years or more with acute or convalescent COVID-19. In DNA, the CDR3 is TGTGCCAGCAGCAACACATACAATGAGCAGTTCTTC. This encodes CASSNTYNEQFF.